This T cell receptor beta chain originates from a study of blood T cell repertoires in COVID-19. At the level of the study: Samples representing acute and convalescent COVID-19 were sourced from the United States, Italy and Spain. The cDNA or gDNA used as material had been derived from T cells, B-cell-depleted T cells, or PBMCs.

V was pared by 5 bases and J by 3 bases, with 15 bases of the junction left unmatched. The CDR3 is 19 residues long. Germline CDR1 reads SGHTA; CDR2 reads FQGNSA. Original analysis: Amplification of reference gene primers was used by the study to estimate nucleated cell counts. The assay was immunoSEQ multiplex PCR, and TCRdb's table has in-frame clones only and misses some. The DNA gave D and trimming, while V, J and clone size come from that table. The sample holds under 100,000 clones, 90% seen once. The sequence came from a man aged 45-65 years with acute or convalescent COVID-19. The sequenced sample was peripheral blood. The V call is TRBV7-2, the J call TRBJ2-3; TRBD2 matches 12 bases. CDR3 DNA: TGTGCCAGCAGCCCACTCGGCGCACTAGCGGGAGGTCGAACAGATACGCAGTATTTT. Protein product: CASSPLGALAGGRTDTQYF.